Listed here are 22 T cell receptor beta chains from one sample, sequenced in a study of cytomegalovirus exposure and HLA in healthy donors. Primers included in the PCR were 60 Vbeta and 13 Jbeta primers. Some clones are missing from TCRdb's copy, which holds only in-frame ones; the method was immunoSEQ multiplex PCR. The sample carries 95,000 to 120,000 clones, around 70% recorded once. The sequencing sample was made of PBMCs. The receptors were sampled from a woman in her thirties or forties in good health and CMV-seropositive.

The chain combines TRBV18 with TRBJ1-1; D is unresolved. CDR3 size: 13 residues. V lost 6 bases and J 11 bases, leaving 19 bases between the germline ends. In germline, CDR1 is KGHSH, CDR2 LQKENI. CDR3: CASSPQVGDAAFF. The CDR3 region has the DNA TGTGCCAGCTCGCCCCAGGTGGGAGATGCGGCTTTCTTT. Filled out from reference TRBV18 and TRBJ1-1, the complete variable domain reads NAGVMQNPRHLVRRRGQEARLRCSPMKGHSHVYWYRQLPEEGLKFMVYLQKENIIDESGMPKERFSAEFPKEGPSILRIQQVVRGDSAAYFCASSPQVGDAAFFGQGTRLTVV.

Details on this clone: Other DNA sequences of this sample code for an identical CDR3. The rearrangement joins TRBV5-1 to TRBJ2-6; 7 bases line up with TRBD1. CDR1 and CDR2 (germline): SGHRS, YFSETQ. The J segment lost 6 bases and the V segment lost 4 bases, leaving 7 bases of the junction unmatched. CDR3 length equals 15 residues. The CDR3 nucleotides read TGCGCCAGCAGCCTCGGAACAGGGGTGGCCAACGTCCTGACTTTC. Translating gives CASSLGTGVANVLTF. Drawing the rest from reference TRBV5-1 and TRBJ2-6, the complete variable domain is KAGVTQTPRYLIKTRGQQVTLSCSPISGHRSVSWYQQTPGQGLQFLFEYFSETQRNKGNFPGRFSGRQFSNSRSEMNVSTLELGDSALYLCASSLGTGVANVLTFGAGSRLTVL.

V and J are TRBV25-1 and TRBJ2-2; no definite D call. V lost 2 bases to trimming and J lost 6 bases, with 7 bases between them. CDR1 is MGHDK, CDR2 SYGVNS, per germline. This CDR3 has 13 amino acids. This CDR3 is CASSEQASGELFF. The CDR3 bases are TGTGCCAGCAGTGAACAAGCTTCCGGGGAGCTGTTTTTT.

The chain has TRBV4-3 and TRBJ2-5; 11 bases align to TRBD2. Trimming cost V 0 bases and J 5 bases; bases outside gene matches: 11. CDR3 length: 18 residues. The germline gives CDR1 LGHNA, CDR2 YSLEER. CDR3 region: CASSQDAASGGWGETQYF. DNA for the CDR3: TGCGCCAGCAGCCAAGATGCGGCTAGCGGGGGGTGGGGGGAGACCCAGTACTTC.

The chain links TRBV18 to TRBJ2-1, with 8 bases matching TRBD2. This CDR3 is 16 amino acids long. Germline trimming cut 1 base from V and 5 bases from J; bases unmatched to any gene: 7. Per germline, CDR1 KGHSH and CDR2 LQKENI. The CDR3 sequence is CASSPRSSGANNEQFF. CDR3 nucleotide sequence: TGTGCCAGCTCACCACGGAGTAGCGGGGCGAACAATGAGCAGTTCTTC.

V gene TRBV2 combines with J gene TRBJ1-1, with 7 bases identical to TRBD1. The CDR3 has 14 amino acids. Germline lookup yields CDR1 SNHLY and CDR2 FYNNEI. The V and J ends lost 6 bases and 8 bases, in that order; junction bases with no gene match: 12. The CDR3 spells CASRWGQLNSEAFF. In DNA form, the CDR3 reads TGTGCCAGCAGGTGGGGACAGTTAAACTCCGAAGCTTTCTTT.

CDR3 sequence: CASSQRKPGGMNTEAFF. Written as DNA, the CDR3 is TGTGCCAGCAGCCAAAGGAAGCCAGGGGGGATGAACACTGAAGCTTTCTTT. The genes are TRBV14 and TRBJ1-1; 7 bases align to TRBD1. V gave up 2 bases and J gave up 0 bases; unmatched junction bases: 9. Germline V lookup: CDR1 SGHDN, CDR2 FVKESK. This CDR3 has 17 amino acids.

V and J are TRBV30 and TRBJ2-1; 8 bases line up with TRBD2. The CDR3 sequence is 14 residues long. The V segment lost 3 bases and the J segment 3 bases; nucleotides outside the gene matches: 4. The V gene's germline CDR1 is GTSNPN and CDR2 SVGIG (reference sequence). The CDR3 nucleotides are TGTGCCTGGAGAGGACTAGCCGGCTACAATGAGCAGTTCTTC. This gives the protein CAWRGLAGYNEQFF.

The chain carries TRBV7-2 and TRBJ2-2; 16 nucleotides match TRBD2. V trimming: 5 bases; J trimming: 6 bases; junction bases outside the gene matches: 9. Germline loops: CDR1 SGHTA, CDR2 FQGNSA. This CDR3 contains 18 residues. CDR3 bases: TGTGCCAGCAGCCCTCGCGCCGGGACTAGCGGGGGGGCCGGGGAGCTGTTTTTT. Its translation: CASSPRAGTSGGAGELFF.

The chain is built from TRBV6-4 and TRBJ1-2; D is possibly TRBD1 (5 bases). This CDR3 is 14 amino acids long. Trimming took 6 bases from V and 3 from J, leaving 14 bases between them. Germline CDR1 and CDR2: MRHNA and SNTAGT. The CDR3 DNA follows: TGTGCCAGCAGCCCGGAATCGGGGGACTATGGCTACACCTTC. It yields the protein CASSPESGDYGYTF.

This chain joins TRBV5-1 and TRBJ2-2; TRBD2 agrees at 8 bases. The germline gives CDR1 SGHRS, CDR2 YFSETQ. The CDR3 covers 14 residues. Losses at the gene ends were 4 bases for V and 11 bases for J; bases not matched to a gene: 10. CDR3 sequence (DNA): TGCGCCAGCAGCCCCGGGACTAGGGGGGAAGAGCTGTTTTTT. This codes for CASSPGTRGEELFF.

This rearrangement joins TRBV4-1 to TRBJ2-1; D call uncertain. Germline-derived CDR1 and CDR2 are MGHRA and YSYEKL. CDR3 length: 12 amino acids. The germline V and J ends were trimmed by 4 bases and 8 bases, with 9 bases remaining between them. The CDR3 spells CASSPSYDEQFF. The CDR3 DNA sequence: TGCGCCAGCAGCCCCAGTTACGATGAGCAGTTCTTC.

This chain uses TRBV4-3 with TRBJ2-1; tentatively, D is TRBD2 (6 bases). Germline CDR1 and CDR2: LGHNA and YSLEER. The CDR3 has 14 amino acids. V lost 0 bases and J 6 bases, leaving 9 bases between the germline ends. The CDR3: CASSQDLGGNEQFF. In nucleotides, the CDR3 is TGCGCCAGCAGCCAAGATTTGGGGGGCAATGAGCAGTTCTTC.

The V call is TRBV27, the J call TRBJ2-5; 9 positions match TRBD2. Trimming cost V 0 bases and J 7 bases; bases outside gene matches: 12. This CDR3 spans 17 amino acids. Germline V gene data show CDR1 as MNHEY and CDR2 as SMNVEV (reference sequence). CDR3 in amino acids: CASSLSGPGGRGGTQYF. CDR3 nucleotides: TGTGCCAGCAGTTTATCTGGGCCGGGCGGGAGGGGTGGGACCCAGTACTTC.

In this sample, this clone turned up once. This rearrangement joins TRBV5-1 to TRBJ2-2; the match to TRBD2 covers 9 bases. Germline V gene sequence: CDR1 SGHRS, CDR2 YFSETQ. This CDR3 region has 14 residues. With 3 bases clipped from V and 8 bases from J, the junction kept 5 bases outside the gene matches. The CDR3 spells CASSSGLAMGELFF. CDR3 DNA sequence: TGCGCCAGCAGCTCGGGACTAGCTATGGGGGAGCTGTTTTTT.

This clone appeared a few times. The chain recombines TRBV10-3 with TRBJ2-5, with D possibly TRBD1 on 6 matching bases. The germline CDR1 and CDR2 sequences are ENHRY and SYGVKD. The CDR3 contains 16 residues. The ends were cut back, 0 bases at V and 2 bases at J, with 13 bases in the middle. CDR3 nucleotide sequence: TGTGCCATCAGTGAGTCAGGGGGAGAGGGTCAAGAGACCCAGTACTTC. It encodes CAISESGGEGQETQYF.

This sequence joins TRBV11-3 and TRBJ2-5; D perhaps matches TRBD2 (5 bases). This CDR3 has 13 amino acids. CDR1 and CDR2 (germline): SGHNT, YENEEA. V was shortened by 0 bases and J by 13 bases, with 15 bases between the two germline ends. The chain's CDR3 is CASSLDFRGSAYF. CDR3 sequence (DNA): TGTGCCAGCAGCTTAGATTTTCGGGGTAGCGCGTACTTC. Using reference TRBV11-3 and TRBJ2-5 for the parts outside the CDR3, the full variable domain is EAGVVQSPRYKIIEKKQPVAFWCNPISGHNTLYWYLQNLGQGPELLIRYENEEAVDDSQLPKDRFSAERLKGVDSTLKIQPAELGDSAVYLCASSLDFRGSAYFGPGTRLLVL.

The chain carries TRBV5-4 and TRBJ2-2; D is perhaps TRBD1 (5 bases). Per germline, CDR1 SGHNT and CDR2 YYREEE (reference sequence). Trimming took off 2 bases at V and 6 bases at J, with 11 bases between the two ends. This CDR3 is built from 14 residues. The CDR3 DNA sequence: TGTGCCAGCAGCTTTTTCGGCAGGGCCGGGGAGCTGTTTTTT. Translation: CASSFFGRAGELFF.

This sequence joins TRBV7-9 and TRBJ1-2, with TRBD1 as a possible D gene (5 bases). Germline V gives CDR1 SEHNR, CDR2 FQNEAQ (reference sequence). This CDR3 has 14 amino acids. Trimming shortened V by 2 bases and J by 3 bases, and 10 bases separated the two germline ends. Written as DNA, the CDR3 is TGTGCCAGCAGCTTATCACGGGGGTACTATGGCTACACCTTC. This translates into CASSLSRGYYGYTF.

For this clone: Other DNA variants within this sample encode the same CDR3. For the CDR3, the DNA is TGTGCCAGCTCGGACAGCCCGTTCGAGCAGTACTTC. Protein sequence: CASSDSPFEQYF. This rearrangement joins TRBV6-6 to TRBJ2-7; D perhaps matches TRBD1 (6 bases). V was trimmed by 8 bases and J by 6 bases, leaving 14 bases between them. CDR1 and CDR2 from the germline V gene are MNHNY and SVGAGI (reference sequence). The CDR3 length is 12 residues.

The chain links TRBV19 to TRBJ1-1, with D possibly matching TRBD1 (6 bases). Trimming left V 2 bases short and J 4 bases short, with 17 bases between. This CDR3 spans 16 amino acids. Per germline, CDR1 LNHDA and CDR2 SQIVND (reference sequence). CDR3 in amino acids: CASSILTAGGLTEAFF. In nucleotides, the CDR3 is TGTGCCAGTAGTATACTAACCGCGGGGGGCCTCACTGAAGCTTTCTTT.

The J gene is TRBJ2-5, the V gene TRBV4-2, with a weak D call TRBD1 (6 bases). Trimming removed 1 base at V and 1 base at J, with 10 bases between. The CDR3 consists of 15 residues. Germline CDR1 LGHNA, CDR2 YNFKEQ. The CDR3 nucleotides read TGTGCCAGCAGCCAAGTGGGACAAACCCAAGAGACCCAGTACTTC. Translation: CASSQVGQTQETQYF.